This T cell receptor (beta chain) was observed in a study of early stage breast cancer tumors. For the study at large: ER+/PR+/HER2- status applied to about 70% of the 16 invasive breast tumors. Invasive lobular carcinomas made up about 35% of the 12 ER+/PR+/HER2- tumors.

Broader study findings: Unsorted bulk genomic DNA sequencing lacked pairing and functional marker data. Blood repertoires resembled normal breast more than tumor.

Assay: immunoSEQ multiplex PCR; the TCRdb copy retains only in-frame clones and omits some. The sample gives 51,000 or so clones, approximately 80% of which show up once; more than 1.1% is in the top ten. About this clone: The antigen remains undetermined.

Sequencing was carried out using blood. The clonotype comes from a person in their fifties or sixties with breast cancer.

The CDR3: CASSSDYLKTQYF. The CDR3 DNA follows: TGTGCCAGCAGTTCGGACTACCTCAAGACCCAGTACTTC. The chain recombines TRBV6-5 with TRBJ2-5; tentatively, D is TRBD2 (6 bases). The CDR3 covers 13 residues. Trimming took off 4 bases at V and 6 bases at J, with 12 bases between the two ends. The germline gives CDR1 MNHEY, CDR2 SVGAGI.